This TCR beta chain was sequenced during a study of blood T cell repertoires in COVID-19 (dated by TCRdb to 2020 to 2022). Study-level background: Samples from collaborators originated in the United States, Italy and Spain and spanned both the acute and convalescent phases of COVID-19. The material from the prospective study consisted of cDNA or gDNA derived from T cells, B-cell-depleted T cells, or PBMCs. Subjects who had been exposed to COVID-19, were actively infected with it, or had recovered from it provided the deeply sampled blood TCRbeta repertoires that made up the dataset. The repertoires were released in a freely available public database meant as a resource for research on the immune response to SARS-CoV-2. Samples were obtained from the ongoing ImmuneRACE study (first 160 participants) and from approximately 1,200 subjects provided by 6 global collaborators. The sample metadata nearly always contained a de-identified subject ID, COVID-19 status, age in years and sex. Where available, HLA class I and class II types were taken from metadata supplied by the sample provider and were not determined by assay-based typing. The investigation overall reported the following: Clinical and demographic metadata were provided uncurated, with the amount varying by source and participant.

The immunoSEQ Assay, a bias-controlled multiplex PCR, was used to amplify TCRbeta CDR3 regions from genomic DNA. On the authors' methods: Within the assay, amplification of reference gene primers was used to estimate how many nucleated cells each sample contained. To quantify the absolute abundance of each unique TCRbeta CDR3 rearrangement, sequence reads were collapsed and filtered. For each sample, productive Simpson clonality was calculated as the square root of Simpson's diversity index over productive rearrangements. In its TCRdb copy, this immuneACCESS table keeps in-frame sequences only and misses some clones. Where compared with another copy, unresolved V genes explain less than half of these, and the others have no known cause. That table supplies the V and J calls and clone size; D and trimming were determined from the DNA. This sample lists under 300,000 clones; 80% to 90% were detected once. About an eighth of the sample is in the top ten clones.

Details on this clone: What this receptor recognizes is not known. No quality values exist for individual bases; no much larger clone is one base distant.

One collaborating source in Seattle enrolled patients during active infection and followed them longitudinally through the course of disease. The collaborating institutions used their own protocols to collect whole blood in K2EDTA tubes. For TCRbeta analysis, collaborators shipped samples in one of three forms: frozen whole blood, isolated PBMCs, or DNA extracted from either of those sample types. Trimming leaves V shorter by 5 bases and J shorter by 0 bases, with the junction holding 5 bases beyond the gene matches. CDR1 and CDR2, looked up from the germline V gene, are MNHEY and SVGAGI. The CDR3 numbers 15 residues from cysteine through phenylalanine. The retained sequence is limited to the CDR3, 45 bases, with the frame set at the first base.

The chain employs TRBV6-5 and TRBJ1-2; 8 central nucleotides agree with TRBD1. The sample taken for sequencing was peripheral blood. This clonotype was sampled from a woman between 65 and 79 years old with COVID-19, enrolled during active disease. The nucleotide sequence reads as follows: TGTGCCAGCAGTACAGACAGGGGCCCTAACTATGGCTACACCTTC. Its translation reads: CASSTDRGPNYGYTF.